Listed below are T cell receptor beta chains from one sample, sequenced in a study of T cells in tuberculosis. TCRdb's table, derived via immunoSEQ multiplex PCR, lists solely in-frame clones and lacks some. The sample lists 50,000 to 65,000 clones; 88% were seen once. The specimen sequenced was CD1b-GMM tetramer-negative cells sorted from PBMCs. These receptors originate from an adult woman with latent tuberculosis. The CDR3 runs from the conserved cysteine through the conserved F or W. Fields, in order: J gene, clone size, V gene, D gene, CDR3 length, CDR3 DNA, CDR3 protein. A D gene is named only where the DNA matches it firmly. A row's size may be missing; if present it is once, few, many or a size class.

TRBJ1-1 NA TRBV6-5 NA 15 TGTGCCAGCAGTTACTCGCGACAGCCGAACACTGAAGCTTTCTTT CASSYSRQPNTEAFF
TRBJ1-6 NA TRBV6-6 NA 13 TGTGCCAGCAAACATCCCCGAGGTTCACCCCTCCACTTT CASKHPRGSPLHF
TRBJ2-2 NA TRBV5-1 TRBD2 18 TGCGCCAGCAGCTTTTGGGTTCCTAGCGGGAGAAACACCGGGGAGCTGTTTTTT CASSFWVPSGRNTGELFF
TRBJ2-7 NA TRBV10-3 TRBD1 15 TGTGCCATCAGTGAGTCGATAAAGTGGACAGGCCAAAGGAACTTC CAISESIKWTGQRNF
TRBJ1-3 NA TRBV7-2 NA 16 TGTGCCAGCAGCTTAGCACAGGCGGACTCTGGAAACACCATATATTTT CASSLAQADSGNTIYF
TRBJ2-4 NA TRBV27 TRBD1 14 TGTGCCAATGACAGGGGGCTAGCCAAAAACATTCAGTACTTC CANDRGLAKNIQYF
TRBJ1-2 NA TRBV2 NA 13 TGTGCCAGCAGTGAACAGGGGAACTATGGCTACACCTTC CASSEQGNYGYTF
TRBJ2-5 NA TRBV15 NA 12 TGTGCCACCAGCAGAGATTTCGGGAAGCAGTACTTC CATSRDFGKQYF
TRBJ1-5 NA TRBV28 TRBD1 17 TGTGCCAGCAGCAAACCCCCGGGGACAGGGGGCAATCAGCCCCAGCATTTT CASSKPPGTGGNQPQHF
TRBJ1-2 NA TRBV7-2 TRBD1 15 TGTGCCAGCAGCCCCGAGGGGGCCACTAACTATGGCTACACCTTC CASSPEGATNYGYTF
TRBJ2-7 NA TRBV6-5 TRBD1 15 TGTGCCAGCAGTGCCGACAGGGGTTCAGTCTACGAGCAGTACTTC CASSADRGSVYEQYF
TRBJ2-1 NA TRBV4-3 TRBD2 16 TGCGCCAGCAGCCAAGATCGAGCGGGGGGATACAATGAGCAGTTCTTC CASSQDRAGGYNEQFF
TRBJ2-1 NA TRBV7-2 TRBD2 12 TGTGCCAGCAGCTTAGGCGGGGGGGAGCAGTTCTTC CASSLGGGEQFF
TRBJ2-2 NA TRBV30 NA 15 TGTGCCTGGAAAAACGGGGGTTCGGTCACCGGGGAGCTGTTTTTT CAWKNGGSVTGELFF
TRBJ1-3 NA TRBV30 NA 16 TGTGCCTGGAGTGGAGGGTTCCGTCTCTCTGGAAACACCATATATTTT CAWSGGFRLSGNTIYF
TRBJ2-2 NA TRBV28 TRBD2 15 TGTGCCAGCACCCCGGGACTAGGGGCCACCGGGGAGCTGTTTTTT CASTPGLGATGELFF
TRBJ2-5 NA TRBV7-2 TRBD2 17 TGTGCCAGCAGGTTAAGGGGATGGCGGGAGGAGGAGGAGACCCAGTACTTC CASRLRGWREEEETQYF
TRBJ1-5 NA TRBV12-5 TRBD1 14 TGTGCTAGTGGCAAGCAGGGGGCGGGTCAGCCCCAGCATTTT CASGKQGAGQPQHF
TRBJ2-1 NA TRBV7-6 NA 13 TGTGCCAGCAGCGGTGTCGGGAACAATGAGCAGTTCTTC CASSGVGNNEQFF
TRBJ1-4 NA TRBV6-6 TRBD1 14 TGTGCCAGCAGCGACAGGGGTACTAATGAAAAACTGTTTTTT CASSDRGTNEKLFF
TRBJ2-5 NA TRBV2 NA 14 TGTGCCAGCAGAATATTGACTGGGCAAGAGACCCAGTACTTC CASRILTGQETQYF
TRBJ1-4 NA TRBV27 TRBD1 14 TGTGCCAGCAGTTTGCGAGGGGGCATTCAAAAACTGTTTTTT CASSLRGGIQKLFF
TRBJ2-3 NA TRBV7-9 TRBD2 16 TGTGCCAGCAGCCTTCTAGCGGGGGGGCCGGAAGATACGCAGTATTTT CASSLLAGGPEDTQYF
TRBJ1-2 NA TRBV4-1 NA 17 TGCGCCAGCAGCCAATCCCCCTGGCGGGGAACTAACTATGGCTACACCTTC CASSQSPWRGTNYGYTF
TRBJ1-2 once TRBV18 NA 14 TGTGCCAGCTCACCACCAACCGGGAGCCCTGGCTACACCTTC CASSPPTGSPGYTF
TRBJ2-3 NA TRBV23-1 NA 18 TGCGCCAGCAGTCAATCTTTCCTCGGGGGAGATCAGGCAGATACGCAGTATTTT CASSQSFLGGDQADTQYF
TRBJ2-1 NA TRBV27 NA 16 TGTGCCAGGCTTCGGCGGATGGGAGAGTCCCAAAATGAGCAGTTCTTC CARLRRMGESQNEQFF
TRBJ1-5 NA TRBV29-1 NA 13 TGCAGCGTTCGGCAGGATAGCAATCAGCCCCAGCATTTT CSVRQDSNQPQHF
TRBJ2-3 NA TRBV7-2 NA 14 TGTGCCAGCAGCTTATCCGGGAGAGCAGATACGCAGTATTTT CASSLSGRADTQYF
TRBJ2-3 NA TRBV4-2 NA 16 TGTGCCAGCAGCCGCGGGAGAGGGGGAGAGCCAGATACGCAGTATTTT CASSRGRGGEPDTQYF
TRBJ1-2 NA TRBV28 NA 13 TGTGCCAGCAGTTTAGGCCAGAACTATGGCTACACCTTC CASSLGQNYGYTF
TRBJ1-2 NA TRBV19 TRBD1 16 TGTGCCAGTAGTCTTTACCTGACAGGGGATCGCTATGGCTACACCTTC CASSLYLTGDRYGYTF
TRBJ1-4 few TRBV30 NA 13 TGTGCCTCCCTCGGGGGGGCTAATGAAAAACTGTTTTTT CASLGGANEKLFF
TRBJ2-3 NA TRBV18 NA 17 TGTGCCAGCTCACGAAGCAAGGAGGGCTTAAAGGCAGATACGCAGTATTTT CASSRSKEGLKADTQYF
TRBJ2-7 once TRBV6-1 NA 13 TGTGCCAGCAGTGAAGGGACAACCAGCGAGCAGTACTTC CASSEGTTSEQYF
TRBJ1-1 NA TRBV5-1 NA 17 TGCGCCAGCAGCTATGGCCGGACACCTAACCTGAACACTGAAGCTTTCTTT CASSYGRTPNLNTEAFF
TRBJ1-5 NA TRBV9 TRBD1 16 TGTGCCAGCAGCGTTACCGACAGGGGAGGGGATCAGCCCCAGCATTTT CASSVTDRGGDQPQHF